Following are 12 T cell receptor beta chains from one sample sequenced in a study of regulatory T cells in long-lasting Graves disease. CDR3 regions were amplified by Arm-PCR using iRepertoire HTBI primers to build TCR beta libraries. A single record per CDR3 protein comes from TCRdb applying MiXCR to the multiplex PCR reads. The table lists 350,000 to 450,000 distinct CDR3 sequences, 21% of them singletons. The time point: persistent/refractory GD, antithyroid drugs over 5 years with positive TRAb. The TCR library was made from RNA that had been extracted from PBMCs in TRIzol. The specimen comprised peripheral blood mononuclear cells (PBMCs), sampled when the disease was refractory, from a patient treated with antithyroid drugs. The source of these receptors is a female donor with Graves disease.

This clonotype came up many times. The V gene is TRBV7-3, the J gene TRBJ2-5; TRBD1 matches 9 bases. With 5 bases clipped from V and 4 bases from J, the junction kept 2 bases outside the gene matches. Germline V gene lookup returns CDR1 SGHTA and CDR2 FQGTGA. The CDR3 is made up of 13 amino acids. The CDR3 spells CASSETGGETQYF. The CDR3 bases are TGTGCCAGCAGCGAGACAGGGGGAGAGACCCAGTACTTC.

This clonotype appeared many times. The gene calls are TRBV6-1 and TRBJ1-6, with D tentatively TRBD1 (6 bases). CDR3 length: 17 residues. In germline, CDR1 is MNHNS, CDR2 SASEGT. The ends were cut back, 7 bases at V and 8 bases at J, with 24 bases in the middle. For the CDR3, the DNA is TGTGCCAGCACCATCAGACAGGACAGAGGAGTGGATTCACCCCTCCACTTT. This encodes CASTIRQDRGVDSPLHF.

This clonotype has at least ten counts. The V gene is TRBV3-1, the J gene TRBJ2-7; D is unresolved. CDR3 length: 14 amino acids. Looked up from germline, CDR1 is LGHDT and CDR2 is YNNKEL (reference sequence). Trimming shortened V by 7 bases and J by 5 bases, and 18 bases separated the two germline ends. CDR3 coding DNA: TGTGCCAGCACCGACAACAAACGTGGGGACGAGCAGTACTTC. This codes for CASTDNKRGDEQYF.

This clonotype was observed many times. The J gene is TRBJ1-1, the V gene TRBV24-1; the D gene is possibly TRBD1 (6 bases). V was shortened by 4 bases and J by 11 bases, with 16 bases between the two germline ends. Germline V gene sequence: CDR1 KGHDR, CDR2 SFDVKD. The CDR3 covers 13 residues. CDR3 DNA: TGTGCCACCAGTGAAATGAGGGGGGCGAAGGCTTTCTTT. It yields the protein CATSEMRGAKAFF.

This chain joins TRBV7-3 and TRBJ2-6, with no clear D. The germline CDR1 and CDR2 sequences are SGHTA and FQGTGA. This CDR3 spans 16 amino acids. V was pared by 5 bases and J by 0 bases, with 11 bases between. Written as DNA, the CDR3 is TGTGCCAGCAGCCCCCACAGTGACTCTGGGGCCAACGTCCTGACTTTC. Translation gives CASSPHSDSGANVLTF. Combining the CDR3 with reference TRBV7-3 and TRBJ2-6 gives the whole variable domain GAGVSQTPSNKVTEKGKYVELRCDPISGHTALYWYRQSLGQGPEFLIYFQGTGAADDSGLPNDRFFAVRPEGSVSTLKIQRTERGDSAVYLCASSPHSDSGANVLTFGAGSRLTVL.

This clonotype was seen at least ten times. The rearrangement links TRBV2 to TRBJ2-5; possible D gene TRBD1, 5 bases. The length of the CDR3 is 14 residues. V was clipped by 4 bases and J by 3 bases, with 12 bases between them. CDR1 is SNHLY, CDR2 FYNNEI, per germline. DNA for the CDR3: TGTGCCAGCAGTGGGCGGACAAGTAAAGAGACCCAGTACTTC. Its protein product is CASSGRTSKETQYF.

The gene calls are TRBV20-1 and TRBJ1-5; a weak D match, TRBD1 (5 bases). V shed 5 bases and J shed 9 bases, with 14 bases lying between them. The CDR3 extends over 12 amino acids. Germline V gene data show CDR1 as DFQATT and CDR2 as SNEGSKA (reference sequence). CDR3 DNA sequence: TGCAGTGCTGCGGGGGGGAGTGGGCCCCAGCATTTT. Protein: CSAAGGSGPQHF.

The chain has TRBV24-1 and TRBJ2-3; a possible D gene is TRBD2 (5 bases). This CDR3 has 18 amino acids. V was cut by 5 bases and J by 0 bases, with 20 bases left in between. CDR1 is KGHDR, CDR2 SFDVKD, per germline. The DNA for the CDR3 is TGTGCCACCAGTGGGAGTAGCGCGAATGCTGTTAGCACAGATACGCAGTATTTT. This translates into CATSGSSANAVSTDTQYF.

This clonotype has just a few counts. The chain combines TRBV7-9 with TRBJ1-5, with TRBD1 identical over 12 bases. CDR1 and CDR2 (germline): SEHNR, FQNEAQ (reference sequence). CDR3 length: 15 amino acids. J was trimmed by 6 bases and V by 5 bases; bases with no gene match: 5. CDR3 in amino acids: CASSAGQGAVQPQHF. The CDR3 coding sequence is TGTGCCAGCAGCGCGGGACAGGGGGCCGTTCAGCCCCAGCATTTT.

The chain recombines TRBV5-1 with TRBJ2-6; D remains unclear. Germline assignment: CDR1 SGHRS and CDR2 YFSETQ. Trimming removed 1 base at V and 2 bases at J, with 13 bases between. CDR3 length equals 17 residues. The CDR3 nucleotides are TGCGCCAGCAGCTTGCAGCCGAGTGGTACTGGGGCCAACGTCCTGACTTTC. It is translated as CASSLQPSGTGANVLTF.

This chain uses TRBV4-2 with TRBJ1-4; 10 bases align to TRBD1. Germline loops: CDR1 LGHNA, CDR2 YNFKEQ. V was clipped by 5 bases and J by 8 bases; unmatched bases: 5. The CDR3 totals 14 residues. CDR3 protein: CASSSTGGNEKLFF. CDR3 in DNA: TGTGCCAGCAGCTCGACAGGGGGCAACGAAAAACTGTTTTTT.

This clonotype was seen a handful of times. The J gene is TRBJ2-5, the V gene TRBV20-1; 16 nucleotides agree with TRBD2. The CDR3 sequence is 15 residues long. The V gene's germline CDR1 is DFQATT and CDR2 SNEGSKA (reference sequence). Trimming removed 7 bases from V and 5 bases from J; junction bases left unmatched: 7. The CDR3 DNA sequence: TGCAGTGGGGGACTAGCGGGAGGGAGGGGGGAGACCCAGTACTTC. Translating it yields CSGGLAGGRGETQYF.